This T cell receptor beta chain is drawn from a study of T cells after yellow fever vaccination. J was trimmed by 2 bases and V by 5 bases; bases with no gene match: 6. Germline V gene data show CDR1 as SGHTA and CDR2 as FQGTGA. The CDR3 sequence is 17 residues long. As TCR cDNA was made by 5'RACE template switching, a universal primer site and UMIs were added. Each CDR3 protein is one row after TCRdb ran MiXCR on the 5' RACE reads. The sample consists of some 390,000 distinct CDR3 sequences, 18% of them appearing once. In the case of this clonotype: Antigen: not known.

Points from the study as a whole: Post-booster repertoires contained most primary-vaccination clones again (approximately 95% CD4, about 90% CD8). Faster peaking, at day 5 versus 15, marked a secondary response that was weaker. There was a small share of clonotypes that showed up in both the CD4 and CD8 compartments.

This receptor was identified in a man aged 18 to 29 who received the YFV17D yellow fever vaccine. The material sequenced was PBMCs, taken before the yellow fever booster vaccination. J is TRBJ2-3 and V is TRBV7-3; the match to TRBD2 covers 14 bases. The CDR3 reads CASSVGLAGELTDTQYF. Written as DNA, the CDR3 is TGTGCCAGCAGCGTGGGACTAGCGGGGGAACTCACAGATACGCAGTATTTT.